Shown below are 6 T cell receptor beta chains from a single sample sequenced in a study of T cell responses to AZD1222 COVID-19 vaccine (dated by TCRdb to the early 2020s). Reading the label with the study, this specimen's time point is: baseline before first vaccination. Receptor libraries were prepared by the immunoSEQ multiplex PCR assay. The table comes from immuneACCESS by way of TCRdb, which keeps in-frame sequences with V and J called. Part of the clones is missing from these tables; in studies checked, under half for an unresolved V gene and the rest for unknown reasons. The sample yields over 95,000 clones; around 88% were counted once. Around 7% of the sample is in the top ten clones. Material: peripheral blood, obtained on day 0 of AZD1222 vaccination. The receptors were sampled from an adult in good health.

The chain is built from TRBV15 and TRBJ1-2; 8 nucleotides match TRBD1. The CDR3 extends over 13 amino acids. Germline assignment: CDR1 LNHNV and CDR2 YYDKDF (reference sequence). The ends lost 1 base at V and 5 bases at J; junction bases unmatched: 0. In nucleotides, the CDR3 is TGTGCCACCAGCAGAGGACAGGGGTATGGCTACACCTTC. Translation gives CATSRGQGYGYTF.

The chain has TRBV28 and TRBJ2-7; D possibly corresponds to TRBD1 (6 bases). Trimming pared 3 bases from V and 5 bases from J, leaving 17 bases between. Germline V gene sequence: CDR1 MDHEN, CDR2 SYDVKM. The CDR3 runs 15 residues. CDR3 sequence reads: CASSFSPGVRDEQYF. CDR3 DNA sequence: TGTGCCAGCAGTTTTTCCCCAGGGGTACGCGACGAGCAGTACTTC.

CDR3 protein: CASANEKLFF. The CDR3 DNA follows: TGTGCCAGCGCTAATGAAAAACTGTTTTTT. V is TRBV28 and J is TRBJ1-4; D is undetermined. Germline-derived CDR1 and CDR2 are MDHEN and SYDVKM. The CDR3 is 10 amino acids. V shed 8 bases and J shed 3 bases, with 1 base lying between them.

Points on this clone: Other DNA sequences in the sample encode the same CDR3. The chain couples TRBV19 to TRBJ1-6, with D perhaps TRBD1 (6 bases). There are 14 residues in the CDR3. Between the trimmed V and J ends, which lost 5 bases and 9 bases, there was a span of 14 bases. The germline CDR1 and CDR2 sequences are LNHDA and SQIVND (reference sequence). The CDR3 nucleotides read TGTGCCAGTAGTGCGGACAGAGGCCGTTCACCCCTCCACTTT. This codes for CASSADRGRSPLHF.

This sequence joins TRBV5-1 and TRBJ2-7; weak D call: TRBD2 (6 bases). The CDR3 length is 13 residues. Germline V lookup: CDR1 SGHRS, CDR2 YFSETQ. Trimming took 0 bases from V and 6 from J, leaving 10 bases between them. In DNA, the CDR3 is TGCGCCAGCAGCTTGGCCGGAGGGATCGAGCAGTACTTC. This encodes CASSLAGGIEQYF.

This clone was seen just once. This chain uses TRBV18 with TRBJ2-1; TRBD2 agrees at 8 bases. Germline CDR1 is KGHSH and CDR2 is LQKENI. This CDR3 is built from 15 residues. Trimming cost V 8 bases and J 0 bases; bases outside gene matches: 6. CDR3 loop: CASTSGERSYNEQFF. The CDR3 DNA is TGTGCCAGCACTAGCGGAGAACGCTCCTACAATGAGCAGTTCTTC. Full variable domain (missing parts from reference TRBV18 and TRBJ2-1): NAGVMQNPRHLVRRRGQEARLRCSPMKGHSHVYWYRQLPEEGLKFMVYLQKENIIDESGMPKERFSAEFPKEGPSILRIQQVVRGDSAAYFCASTSGERSYNEQFFGPGTRLTVL.